These T cell receptor beta chains were read from a single sample in a study of cytomegalovirus exposure and HLA in healthy donors. Produced via immunoSEQ multiplex PCR; TCRdb's table is partial and in-frame only. This table holds some 160,000 clones, over 8% found once. Sequenced: PBMCs. All receptors come from a male donor in good health and CMV-seronegative. Both conserved end residues are part of each CDR3. The D gene is left open where the match is weak. Clone size is not always given. Where it is, it says once, few, many or a class for expanded clones.

D: TRBD1; J: TRBJ1-6; V: TRBV9; size: few; DNA: TGTGCCAGCAGCCCTGGACAGGGGAAGGATTCACCCCTCCACTTT; CDR3: CASSPGQGKDSPLHF
D: TRBD1; J: TRBJ1-4; V: TRBV5-1; size: .; DNA: TGCGCCAGCAGCCTAGGACAGGTGGACGAAAAACTGTTTTTT; CDR3: CASSLGQVDEKLFF
D: TRBD1; J: TRBJ2-2; V: TRBV2; size: few; DNA: TGTGCCATCAAGCGGGGACAGGGGCCTGATAAGATTAACACCGGGGAGCTGTTTTTT; CDR3: CAIKRGQGPDKINTGELFF
D: TRBD1; J: TRBJ2-3; V: TRBV7-6; size: .; DNA: TGTGCCAGCAGCCTGGGGACAGGGTTAGGAGATACGCAGTATTTT; CDR3: CASSLGTGLGDTQYF
D: TRBD1; J: TRBJ2-1; V: TRBV10-3; size: .; DNA: TGTGCCACCGTCCGGACAGGGAATGAGCAGTTCTTC; CDR3: CATVRTGNEQFF
D: .; J: TRBJ2-3; V: TRBV2; size: .; DNA: TGTGCCAGCAGTGATTTGGGAGACGGACCAGTCACAGATACGCAGTATTTT; CDR3: CASSDLGDGPVTDTQYF
D: .; J: TRBJ2-7; V: TRBV4-1; size: few; DNA: TGCGCCAGCAGCCAAGATCCGGGACTTACCTACGAGCAGTACTTC; CDR3: CASSQDPGLTYEQYF
D: TRBD2; J: TRBJ2-1; V: TRBV28; size: few; DNA: TGTGCCAGCAGTAATAGCGGGAGGGGATCCTACAATGAGCAGTTCTTC; CDR3: CASSNSGRGSYNEQFF
D: TRBD1; J: TRBJ1-3; V: TRBV5-6; size: .; DNA: TGTGCCAGCAGCTGGGGACAGACCGTCTCTGGAAACACCATATATTTT; CDR3: CASSWGQTVSGNTIYF
D: .; J: TRBJ1-4; V: TRBV2; size: few; DNA: TGTGCCAGCAGTCGATCCGACGGGGGGCCTAATGAAAAACTGTTTTTT; CDR3: CASSRSDGGPNEKLFF
D: TRBD1; J: TRBJ1-1; V: TRBV18; size: .; DNA: TGTGCCAGCTCACCACGGGTAGGGGGCAACATGAACACTGAAGCTTTCTTT; CDR3: CASSPRVGGNMNTEAFF
D: .; J: TRBJ1-1; V: TRBV9; size: .; DNA: TGTGCCAGCAGTTCCTCTGAGGCTGCGAACACTGAAGCTTTCTTC; CDR3: CASSSSEAANTEAFF
D: TRBD1; J: TRBJ1-1; V: TRBV10-3; size: .; DNA: TGTGCCATCAGTGAAGGGACAGGGAGTTACGCTTTCTTT; CDR3: CAISEGTGSYAFF
D: .; J: TRBJ1-4; V: TRBV7-2; size: few; DNA: TGTGCCAGCAGCTCACAGGGTAGCACGGCTAATGAAAAACTGTTTTTT; CDR3: CASSSQGSTANEKLFF
D: TRBD2; J: TRBJ2-1; V: TRBV19; size: few; DNA: TGTGCCAGTAGTGACGGACTAGCTGGACTTGAGCAGTTCTTC; CDR3: CASSDGLAGLEQFF
D: .; J: TRBJ1-1; V: TRBV9; size: .; DNA: TGTGCCAGCAGCGTAGTGGGGTCGGGGTTGGGTGAAGCTTTCTTT; CDR3: CASSVVGSGLGEAFF
D: .; J: TRBJ1-1; V: TRBV27; size: few; DNA: TGTGCCAGCAGTTTTGTACGGCCGGTGAGGACTGAAGCTTTCTTT; CDR3: CASSFVRPVRTEAFF
D: .; J: TRBJ1-3; V: TRBV6-5; size: few; DNA: TGTGCCAGCAGTTACTCTAGGACAGCTGGAAACACCATATATTTT; CDR3: CASSYSRTAGNTIYF
D: .; J: TRBJ2-4; V: TRBV7-9; size: .; DNA: TGTGCCAGCAGCTTAGACGGGGATGGCAAAAACATTCAGTACTTC; CDR3: CASSLDGDGKNIQYF
D: .; J: TRBJ1-2; V: TRBV5-6; size: .; DNA: TGTGCCAGCAGCTCCCTGACTCTCTATGGCTACACCTTC; CDR3: CASSSLTLYGYTF
D: TRBD1; J: TRBJ1-2; V: TRBV7-8; size: .; DNA: TGTGCCAGCAGCGAAGGGACAGGGTTACAGGGCTACACCTTC; CDR3: CASSEGTGLQGYTF
D: TRBD2; J: TRBJ2-1; V: TRBV30; size: .; DNA: TGTGCCTGGAGTGTGACTAGCGGGACGAATGAGCAGTTCTTC; CDR3: CAWSVTSGTNEQFF
D: .; J: TRBJ1-1; V: TRBV5-1; size: .; DNA: TGCGCCAGCAGCCCTGGCAATGGACTCCGGGCCACTGAAGCTTTCTTT; CDR3: CASSPGNGLRATEAFF
D: TRBD1; J: TRBJ1-4; V: TRBV28; size: .; DNA: TGTGCCAGCAGCCTAGGGACAGGTTGGGAAAAACTGTTTTTT; CDR3: CASSLGTGWEKLFF
D: .; J: TRBJ2-2; V: TRBV27; size: .; DNA: TGTGCCAGCAGTCCCTACCACAGAGGGACCGGGGAGCTGTTTTTT; CDR3: CASSPYHRGTGELFF
D: .; J: TRBJ2-5; V: TRBV7-2; size: .; DNA: TGTGCCAGCAGCTTAGTTCCAGCGGAGGAGACCCAGTACTTC; CDR3: CASSLVPAEETQYF
D: TRBD1; J: TRBJ2-7; V: TRBV9; size: .; DNA: TGTGCCAGCAGCTCGACAGGGTCCTACTCCGAGCAGTACTTC; CDR3: CASSSTGSYSEQYF
D: .; J: TRBJ1-1; V: TRBV5-8; size: few; DNA: TGTGCCAGCAGCTTCTTCGGGGGTGAGACTGAAGCTTTCTTT; CDR3: CASSFFGGETEAFF
D: .; J: TRBJ1-6; V: TRBV2; size: few; DNA: TGTGCCAGCAGTGTACAACAGGGAAATTCACCCCTCCACTTT; CDR3: CASSVQQGNSPLHF
D: .; J: TRBJ2-4; V: TRBV7-9; size: few; DNA: TGTGCCAGCAGCTTAGGATCAGGGGAAAACATTCAGTACTTC; CDR3: CASSLGSGENIQYF